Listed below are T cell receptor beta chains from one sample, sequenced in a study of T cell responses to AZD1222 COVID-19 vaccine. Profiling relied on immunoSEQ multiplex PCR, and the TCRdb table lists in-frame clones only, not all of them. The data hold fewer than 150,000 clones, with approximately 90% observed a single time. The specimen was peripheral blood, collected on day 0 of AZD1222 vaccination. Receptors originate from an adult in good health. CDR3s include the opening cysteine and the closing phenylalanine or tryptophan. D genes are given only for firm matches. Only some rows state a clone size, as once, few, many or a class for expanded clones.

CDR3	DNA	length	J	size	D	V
CASSSGRAPYNEQFF	TGTGCCAGTTCAAGCGGGAGGGCCCCCTACAATGAGCAGTTCTTC	15	TRBJ2-1	NA	TRBD2	TRBV19
CASSTQASGGAYEQFF	TGTGCCAGCAGCACCCAGGCTAGCGGGGGGGCCTATGAGCAGTTCTTC	16	TRBJ2-1	NA	TRBD2	TRBV7-2
CASSFDFETTSPLHF	TGTGCCAGCAGCTTTGATTTCGAGACTACTTCACCCCTCCACTTT	15	TRBJ1-6	NA	NA	TRBV5-5
CASSPKWRTGMNTEAFF	TGTGCCAGCTCACCGAAGTGGCGGACGGGGATGAACACTGAAGCTTTCTTT	17	TRBJ1-1	NA	NA	TRBV18
CASSFGGIGAEAFF	TGTGCCAGCAGTTTCGGGGGAATCGGCGCTGAAGCTTTCTTT	14	TRBJ1-1	NA	NA	TRBV27
CASRRMGRAYNEQFF	TGTGCCAGCAGACGTATGGGGAGGGCCTACAATGAGCAGTTCTTC	15	TRBJ2-1	NA	TRBD2	TRBV5-6
CASSEDAGSGANVLTF	TGTGCCAGCAGTGAAGACGCAGGCTCTGGGGCCAACGTCCTGACTTTC	16	TRBJ2-6	NA	NA	TRBV2
CASSLVWESLNEKLFF	TGTGCCAGCAGCCTCGTGTGGGAGTCCCTTAATGAAAAACTGTTTTTT	16	TRBJ1-4	NA	NA	TRBV7-9
CAWSRDTGDTIYF	TGTGCCTGGAGCCGGGACACTGGGGACACCATATATTTT	13	TRBJ1-3	NA	NA	TRBV30
CASSPARGGGSDTQYF	TGTGCCAGCAGCCCTGCCCGGGGCGGGGGATCAGATACGCAGTATTTT	16	TRBJ2-3	NA	TRBD2	TRBV7-8
CASSLGTGHEQYF	TGTGCCAGCAGCTTGGGGACAGGACACGAGCAGTACTTC	13	TRBJ2-7	NA	TRBD1	TRBV5-6
CADSPGAVGGRMNQPQHF	TGTGCCGACTCACCTGGGGCGGTTGGAGGGAGGATGAATCAGCCCCAGCATTTT	18	TRBJ1-5	NA	NA	TRBV25-1
CSVALVGNTIYF	TGCAGCGTTGCCCTCGTTGGGAACACCATATATTTT	12	TRBJ1-3	NA	NA	TRBV29-1
CASSVGAGGEGEQYF	TGTGCCAGCAGCGTAGGGGCGGGAGGAGAGGGGGAGCAGTACTTC	15	TRBJ2-7	NA	TRBD2	TRBV9
CATSRERDRVLIGNTIYF	TGTGCCACCAGCAGAGAGAGGGACAGGGTTCTCATAGGGAACACCATATATTTT	18	TRBJ1-3	once	TRBD1	TRBV15
CASSGTVGANVLTF	TGTGCCAGCTCAGGGACAGTAGGGGCCAACGTCCTGACTTTC	14	TRBJ2-6	NA	TRBD1	TRBV2
CASSQAGGWTEAFF	TGCGCCAGCAGCCAAGCGGGGGGGTGGACTGAAGCTTTCTTT	14	TRBJ1-1	NA	NA	TRBV4-3
CASSFHSANEQYF	TGTGCCAGCAGTTTTCATAGCGCTAACGAGCAGTACTTC	13	TRBJ2-7	NA	NA	TRBV12-3/TRBV12-4
CAWSQGIGVPRAFF	TGTGCCTGGAGTCAAGGGATCGGGGTCCCTCGGGCTTTCTTT	14	TRBJ1-1	once	NA	TRBV30
CASSPLSPPNVWAYGYTF	TGTGCCAGCAGTCCGCTCTCCCCCCCAAATGTTTGGGCCTATGGCTACACCTTC	18	TRBJ1-2	NA	NA	TRBV27
CSARTGNTIYF	TGCAGTGCTCGAACCGGAAACACCATATATTTT	11	TRBJ1-3	NA	NA	TRBV20-1
CASSFSGNSNQPQHF	TGTGCCAGCAGCTTTTCAGGGAATAGCAATCAGCCCCAGCATTTT	15	TRBJ1-5	NA	NA	TRBV7-6
CASSQGSENTGELFF	TGTGCCAGCAGCCAGGGGTCAGAGAACACCGGGGAGCTGTTTTTT	15	TRBJ2-2	NA	NA	TRBV6-5
CASSQTSGRADTQYF	TGCGCCAGCAGCCAAACTAGCGGGAGGGCAGATACGCAGTATTTT	15	TRBJ2-3	NA	TRBD2	TRBV4-3
CASSYDSNQPQHF	TGCGCCAGCAGCTACGATAGCAATCAGCCCCAGCATTTT	13	TRBJ1-5	NA	NA	TRBV5-1
CASSYTSNQPQHF	TGTGCCAGCAGTTATACTAGCAATCAGCCCCAGCATTTT	13	TRBJ1-5	few	NA	TRBV6-2/TRBV6-3
CASSQDRDRFGNTIYF	TGTGCCAGCAGCCAAGACCGTGACAGGTTCGGAAACACCATATATTTT	16	TRBJ1-3	NA	NA	TRBV4-2
CASSLDSGVRGRLEQFF	TGTGCCAGCAGCTTAGATTCCGGGGTGAGGGGGCGCCTTGAGCAGTTCTTC	17	TRBJ2-1	once	TRBD1	TRBV11-3
CASTRLMGQGTGELFF	TGTGCCAGCACCCGCCTCATGGGGCAGGGAACCGGGGAGCTGTTTTTT	16	TRBJ2-2	NA	NA	TRBV6-6
CASSPGGQIYGYTF	TGTGCCAGCAGCCCCGGGGGGCAGATCTATGGCTACACCTTC	14	TRBJ1-2	NA	NA	TRBV6-2/TRBV6-3
CASSPHSDRRETQYF	TGTGCCAGCAGCCCCCATTCGGACAGGCGAGAGACCCAGTACTTC	15	TRBJ2-5	NA	TRBD1	TRBV9
CASSSGLAPTYEQYF	TGCGCCAGCAGCTCAGGACTAGCGCCGACCTACGAGCAGTACTTC	15	TRBJ2-7	NA	TRBD2	TRBV5-1
CASGQGGTEAFF	TGTGCCAGCGGACAGGGAGGGACTGAAGCTTTCTTT	12	TRBJ1-1	few	TRBD1	TRBV27
CASSLLVRSSTDTQYF	TGTGCCAGCAGCTTATTGGTGCGGTCGTCCACAGATACGCAGTATTTT	16	TRBJ2-3	few	NA	TRBV7-2
CASSLVRGWGTDTQYF	TGCGCCAGCAGCTTGGTTAGAGGTTGGGGCACAGATACGCAGTATTTT	16	TRBJ2-3	NA	NA	TRBV5-1
CASSLWGDRYEQYF	TGTGCCAGCAGTTTATGGGGGGACCGCTACGAGCAGTACTTC	14	TRBJ2-7	NA	NA	TRBV27
CASSPVGEKLFF	TGTGCCAGCAGTCCGGTGGGTGAAAAACTGTTTTTT	12	TRBJ1-4	NA	NA	TRBV3-1/TRBV3-2
CASSRQGAGRLNTEAFF	TGTGCCAGCAGCCGACAGGGGGCCGGCAGACTGAACACTGAAGCTTTCTTT	17	TRBJ1-1	NA	TRBD1	TRBV6-6
CASSPGQNNQPQHF	TGTGCCAGCTCCCCGGGCCAGAATAATCAGCCCCAGCATTTT	14	TRBJ1-5	NA	NA	TRBV18
CASSFNRVSSGNTIYF	TGTGCCAGCAGCTTTAATCGGGTTAGCTCTGGAAACACCATATATTTT	16	TRBJ1-3	NA	NA	TRBV7-8
CAWSRGGTNEKLFF	TGTGCCTGGAGTAGAGGGGGAACTAATGAAAAACTGTTTTTT	14	TRBJ1-4	NA	NA	TRBV30
CAISESTGNNYGYTF	TGTGCCATCAGTGAGTCTACAGGGAATAACTATGGCTACACCTTC	15	TRBJ1-2	NA	NA	TRBV10-3
CASSRPQGGGNTIYF	TGTGCCAGCAGCCGACCTCAGGGAGGGGGAAACACCATATATTTT	15	TRBJ1-3	once	NA	TRBV5-6
CASSPRGGGNTGELFF	TGTGCCAGCTCACCCCGCGGGGGGGGGAACACCGGGGAGCTGTTTTTT	16	TRBJ2-2	NA	TRBD2	TRBV18
CASSSLKLQGRKLFF	TGTGCCAGCAGTTCTTTAAAGTTACAGGGACGAAAACTGTTTTTT	15	TRBJ1-4	NA	NA	TRBV27
CASSPRTGNYGYTF	TGTGCCAGCTCACCAAGGACAGGCAACTATGGCTACACCTTC	14	TRBJ1-2	NA	TRBD1	TRBV18
CATSDGPMRQPQHF	TGTGCCACCAGTGATGGGCCAATGAGGCAGCCCCAGCATTTT	14	TRBJ1-5	NA	NA	TRBV24-1
CASSRKNTEAFF	TGTGCCAGCTCACGGAAGAACACTGAAGCTTTCTTT	12	TRBJ1-1	NA	NA	TRBV18
CASSETPSYEQYF	TGTGCCAGCAGTGAAACTCCCTCCTACGAGCAGTACTTC	13	TRBJ2-7	few	NA	TRBV2
CASSFAGTSWNNEQFF	TGTGCCAGCAGCTTCGCCGGGACTAGCTGGAACAATGAGCAGTTCTTC	16	TRBJ2-1	once	TRBD2	TRBV11-3
CASSQLRDSTVFF	TGTGCCAGCAGCCAACTACGAGACAGCACAGTTTTCTTT	13	TRBJ1-1	NA	NA	TRBV3-1/TRBV3-2
CASSSAGHEQFF	TGTGCCAGCAGTTCAGCGGGACATGAGCAGTTCTTC	12	TRBJ2-1	NA	TRBD2	TRBV12-3/TRBV12-4
CASRPSGAHEQYF	TGTGCCAGCAGGCCGTCGGGGGCCCACGAGCAGTACTTC	13	TRBJ2-7	NA	NA	TRBV27
CASSSRTGSLAEAFF	TGTGCCAGCAGTTCCCGGACAGGGTCGCTCGCTGAAGCTTTCTTT	15	TRBJ1-1	NA	TRBD1	TRBV6-5